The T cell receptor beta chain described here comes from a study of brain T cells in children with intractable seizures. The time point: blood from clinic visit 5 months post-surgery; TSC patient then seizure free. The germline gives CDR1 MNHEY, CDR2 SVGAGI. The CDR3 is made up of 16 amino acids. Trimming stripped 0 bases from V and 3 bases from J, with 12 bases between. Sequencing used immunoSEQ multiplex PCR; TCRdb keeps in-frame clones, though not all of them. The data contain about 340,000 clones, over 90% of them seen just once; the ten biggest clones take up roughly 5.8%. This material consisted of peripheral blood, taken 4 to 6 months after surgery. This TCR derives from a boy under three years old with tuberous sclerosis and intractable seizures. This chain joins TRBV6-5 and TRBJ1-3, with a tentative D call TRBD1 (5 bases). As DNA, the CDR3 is TGTGCCAGCAGTTACTCGAATCGGGGGGGTGGAAACACCATATATTTT. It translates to CASSYSNRGGGNTIYF.